This passage covers 30 T cell receptor beta chains from one sample sequenced in a study of blood T cell repertoires in COVID-19. TCRdb keeps only in-frame clones here, not all; method: immunoSEQ multiplex PCR. This sample has under 350,000 clones, with 80% to 90% found just once. Sequencing was performed on PBMCs or T cells enriched from blood (not recorded which). The receptors derive from a woman aged 40-49 years with acute COVID-19.

The V gene is TRBV11-2, the J gene TRBJ2-3; D might be TRBD2 (5 bases). This CDR3 spans 13 amino acids. Germline V CDR1 and CDR2: SGHAT, FQNNGV. The V end lost 5 bases, the J end lost 6 bases, and 12 bases lay between the germline ends. CDR3 coding DNA: TGTGCCAGCAGCGCCCACGGGGAGGATACGCAGTATTTT. Translating it yields CASSAHGEDTQYF.

This chain joins TRBV7-9 and TRBJ1-2; the D is unclear. This CDR3 contains 15 residues. With 5 bases removed from V and 6 bases from J, the gap between germline ends came to 19 bases. Per germline, CDR1 SEHNR and CDR2 FQNEAQ (reference sequence). CDR3 protein: CASSPGEAFSHGYTF. CDR3 sequence (DNA): TGTGCCAGCAGCCCCGGGGAGGCGTTCTCGCATGGCTACACCTTC.

This clone was seen only once. The V gene is TRBV9, the J gene TRBJ2-4; 9 nucleotides line up with TRBD2. The trim removed 4 bases at V and 4 bases at J, leaving 9 bases unmatched. Germline V gene lookup returns CDR1 SGDLS and CDR2 YYNGEE. The CDR3 has 16 amino acids. CDR3 amino acids: CASSPALTSGKNIQYF. The CDR3 DNA sequence: TGTGCCAGCAGCCCCGCGCTGACTAGCGGAAAAAACATTCAGTACTTC. The variable domain in full, completed from reference TRBV9 and TRBJ2-4, reads DSGVTQTPKHLITATGQRVTLRCSPRSGDLSVYWYQQSLDQGLQFLIQYYNGEERAKGNILERFSAQQFPDLHSELNLSSLELGDSALYFCASSPALTSGKNIQYFGAGTRLSVL.

V is TRBV29-1 and J is TRBJ1-2; 12 bases align to TRBD1. The CDR3 loop spans 13 amino acids. CDR1 is SQVTM, CDR2 ANQGSEA, per germline. The chain's CDR3 is CSFGTGGGYGYTF. DNA for the CDR3: TGCTCCTTTGGGACAGGGGGCGGATATGGCTACACCTTC.

The chain joins TRBV25-1 to TRBJ1-6; D is perhaps TRBD1 (5 bases). Germline loops: CDR1 MGHDK, CDR2 SYGVNS. Deletions cut 4 bases from V and 12 bases from J, with 13 bases between. This CDR3 comprises 13 residues. The CDR3 reads CASSGTDNRPLHF. The CDR3, as DNA: TGTGCCAGCAGTGGCACGGACAACAGACCCCTCCACTTT.

The chain couples TRBV9 to TRBJ2-1, with TRBD2 matching over 12 bases. V lost 0 bases, J lost 8 bases, and 12 bases stayed unmatched. Germline CDR1 and CDR2: SGDLS and YYNGEE. There are 18 residues in the CDR3. The CDR3 sequence: CASSVDPLAGGLSHEQFF. The CDR3, as DNA: TGTGCCAGCAGCGTAGATCCCCTAGCGGGGGGGCTATCCCATGAGCAGTTCTTC.

J is TRBJ2-1 and V is TRBV28, with a possible D match to TRBD1 (5 bases). The CDR3 length is 15 residues. V gave up 5 bases and J gave up 3 bases, with 14 bases separating them. Germline values: CDR1 MDHEN, CDR2 SYDVKM. CDR3 DNA: TGTGCCAGCAGTCGACAGAGGATCTTCTACAATGAGCAGTTCTTC. Its protein product is CASSRQRIFYNEQFF.

The chain recombines TRBV19 with TRBJ1-2; 8 positions match TRBD1. V dropped 7 bases and J dropped 6; count of bases not matched to a gene: 4. CDR1 and CDR2 (germline): LNHDA, SQIVND (reference sequence). CDR3 length: 12 amino acids. The CDR3 spells CASMRTGHGYTF. The CDR3 nucleotides are TGTGCCAGTATGAGGACAGGGCATGGCTACACCTTC.

V and J are TRBV6-5 and TRBJ1-6; D call uncertain. Germline V gene sequence: CDR1 MNHEY, CDR2 SVGAGI. CDR3 length: 14 amino acids. V was cut by 6 bases and J by 4 bases, with 10 bases left in between. The CDR3 protein is CASSRRGYNSPLHF. The CDR3 DNA sequence: TGTGCCAGCAGCCGTCGGGGATATAATTCACCCCTCCACTTT.

This clone was observed once. The V call is TRBV6-5, the J call TRBJ2-5, with D perhaps matching TRBD1 (5 bases). The CDR3 contains 14 residues. The germline gives CDR1 MNHEY, CDR2 SVGAGI. V gave up 8 bases and J gave up 4 bases, with 17 bases separating them. The CDR3 spells CASGDRARGETQYF. CDR3 sequence (DNA): TGTGCCAGCGGGGATAGGGCTAGGGGAGAGACCCAGTACTTC.

The chain has TRBV27 and TRBJ2-6, with D unresolved. Germline assignment: CDR1 MNHEY and CDR2 SMNVEV (reference sequence). CDR3 size: 16 residues. With 3 bases removed from V and 0 bases from J, the gap between germline ends came to 9 bases. CDR3 coding DNA: TGTGCCAGCAGTTTTTACGACACCTCTGGGGCCAACGTCCTGACTTTC. Encoded protein: CASSFYDTSGANVLTF.

This clone was counted between two and nine times. The chain links TRBV4-3 to TRBJ2-1; weak D call: TRBD2 (6 bases). Germline CDR1 reads LGHNA; CDR2 reads YSLEER. The CDR3 is 15 amino acids. Trimming left V 1 base short and J 2 bases short, with 9 bases between. The DNA for the CDR3 is TGCGCCAGCAGCCAAGGGGGGGTAACCTACAATGAGCAGTTCTTC. It translates to CASSQGGVTYNEQFF.

The genes are TRBV6-5 and TRBJ1-2, with D uncertain. CDR1 and CDR2 (germline): MNHEY, SVGAGI. V was pared by 4 bases and J by 2 bases, with 8 bases between. The CDR3 length is 13 residues. CDR3 residues: CASSFIENYGYTF. In DNA, the CDR3 is TGTGCCAGCAGTTTTATAGAGAACTATGGCTACACCTTC.

In its sample, this clone was seen once. The chain recombines TRBV6-5 with TRBJ2-7, with a tentative D call TRBD1 (5 bases). This CDR3 contains 13 residues. Trimming removed 4 bases at V and 2 bases at J, with 9 bases between. Germline lookup yields CDR1 MNHEY and CDR2 SVGAGI. CDR3 in amino acids: CASSSRQTYEQYF. The CDR3, as DNA: TGTGCCAGCAGTTCTCGACAGACCTACGAGCAGTACTTC.

This clone was picked up one time. The CDR3 DNA follows: TGTGCCAGCAGCCAAGTTGGTGGCGGCTATGGCTACACCTTC. Translated: CASSQVGGGYGYTF. The gene calls are TRBV3-1 (or the pseudogene TRBV3-2) and TRBJ1-2, with unresolved D. Trimming took off 1 base at V and 4 bases at J, with 10 bases between the two ends. Germline V CDR1 and CDR2: LGHDT, YNNKEL (reference sequence). The CDR3 is 14 residues long.

V gene TRBV19 combines with J gene TRBJ1-5; 8 bases agree with TRBD1. The V and J ends lost 7 bases and 1 base, in that order; junction bases with no gene match: 15. Germline V gene lookup returns CDR1 LNHDA and CDR2 SQIVND (reference sequence). This CDR3 contains 18 residues. CDR3 residues: CASTEGGQGRLSNQPQHF. The DNA of the CDR3 is TGTGCCAGTACGGAAGGAGGACAGGGTCGCTTAAGCAATCAGCCCCAGCATTTT.

The chain couples TRBV19 to TRBJ2-2, with D unclear. The CDR3 length is 14 residues. V was shortened by 7 bases and J by 1 base, with 10 bases between the two germline ends. Germline CDR1 is LNHDA and CDR2 is SQIVND (reference sequence). CDR3 nucleotide sequence: TGTGCCAGTATGGTTCAGGTGAACACCGGGGAGCTGTTTTTT. Protein: CASMVQVNTGELFF.

The chain has TRBV3-1 (or the pseudogene TRBV3-2) and TRBJ2-3, with unresolved D. Germline values: CDR1 LGHDT, CDR2 YNNKEL (reference sequence). This CDR3 is 14 amino acids long. V was cut by 4 bases and J by 1 base, with 9 bases left in between. The CDR3 sequence is CASSLLQGTDTQYF. In DNA form, the CDR3 reads TGTGCCAGCAGCCTCCTTCAGGGCACAGATACGCAGTATTTT.

The CDR3 DNA is TGTGCCAGCAGCGACCCACAGGGGTGGAGTGGAAACACCATATATTTT. Translated: CASSDPQGWSGNTIYF. V usage is TRBV3-1 (or the pseudogene TRBV3-2) and J usage is TRBJ1-3; 7 bases agree with TRBD1. Germline trimming cut 5 bases from V and 3 bases from J; bases unmatched to any gene: 10. The CDR3 length is 16 residues. Germline CDR1 reads LGHDT; CDR2 reads YNNKEL (reference sequence).

This chain links TRBV10-3 with TRBJ2-5; 7 bases are shared with TRBD2. Germline lookup yields CDR1 ENHRY and CDR2 SYGVKD. V lost 6 bases and J lost 5; bases outside the gene matches: 9. This CDR3 comprises 14 residues. The CDR3 here is CAIRPGLSKETQYF. DNA for the CDR3: TGTGCCATCAGACCGGGACTATCAAAGGAGACCCAGTACTTC.

The chain is built from TRBV9 and TRBJ2-2; 8 positions match TRBD2. V lost 0 bases, J lost 3 bases, and 4 bases stayed unmatched. Germline CDR1 reads SGDLS; CDR2 reads YYNGEE. The CDR3 is 16 residues long. This CDR3 reads CASSVGPSGYTGELFF. The CDR3 nucleotides are TGTGCCAGCAGCGTAGGTCCTAGCGGGTACACCGGGGAGCTGTTTTTT.

The V and J genes are TRBV7-9 and TRBJ1-5; TRBD1 might be the D (6 bases). This CDR3 region has 17 residues. V lost 3 bases, J lost 1 base, and 16 bases lay in between. The germline V gene encodes CDR1 SEHNR and CDR2 FQNEAQ (reference sequence). Here the CDR3 reads CASSFGGNYRSNQPQHF. DNA of the CDR3: TGTGCCAGCAGCTTTGGGGGCAATTATAGGAGCAATCAGCCCCAGCATTTT. Combining the CDR3 with reference TRBV7-9 and TRBJ1-5 gives the whole variable domain DTGVSQNPRHKITKRGQNVTFRCDPISEHNRLYWYRQTLGQGPEFLTYFQNEAQLEKSRLLSDRFSAERPKGSFSTLEIQRTEQGDSAMYLCASSFGGNYRSNQPQHFGDGTRLSIL.

This chain links TRBV28 with TRBJ1-1; D not certain. V shed 1 base and J shed 0 bases, with 9 bases lying between them. Germline CDR1 reads MDHEN; CDR2 reads SYDVKM. This CDR3 comprises 15 residues. The CDR3 loop is CASSLFTTMNTEAFF. CDR3 in DNA: TGTGCCAGCAGTTTATTTACTACCATGAACACTGAAGCTTTCTTT.

The rearrangement uses TRBV9 and TRBJ2-5; D may be TRBD1 (5 bases). V was cut by 4 bases and J by 5 bases, with 21 bases left in between. The CDR3 totals 16 residues. Germline V gene sequence: CDR1 SGDLS, CDR2 YYNGEE. The CDR3 reads CASSPPLQGTWETQYF. Written as DNA, the CDR3 is TGTGCCAGCAGCCCCCCACTGCAGGGCACTTGGGAGACCCAGTACTTC.

This chain uses TRBV6-2 or TRBV6-3 with TRBJ1-6, with TRBD1 identical over 9 bases. Trimming took 5 bases from V and 10 from J; bases not matched to a gene: 18. Germline V CDR1 and CDR2: MNHEY, SVGEGT. This CDR3 spans 18 amino acids. Here the CDR3 DNA reads TGTGCCAGCAGTCCGCAAGATGCGAACAGGGGGCTAAGGTCACCCCTCCACTTT. This encodes CASSPQDANRGLRSPLHF.

The chain carries TRBV5-1 and TRBJ1-4, with a tentative D call TRBD1 (5 bases). Germline V gives CDR1 SGHRS, CDR2 YFSETQ. V shed 0 bases and J shed 4 bases, with 13 bases lying between them. This CDR3 spans 16 amino acids. Here the CDR3 DNA reads TGCGCCAGCAGCTTGGGGATAGGGGCTGGTAATGAAAAACTGTTTTTT. Protein product: CASSLGIGAGNEKLFF.

The rearrangement uses TRBV4-3 and TRBJ2-2; TRBD1 matches 8 bases. Germline V lookup: CDR1 LGHNA, CDR2 YSLEER. Trimming cost V 0 bases and J 3 bases; bases outside gene matches: 3. The CDR3 spans 16 residues. The CDR3 nucleotides read TGCGCCAGCAGCCAAGATTACAGGGGGGACACCGGGGAGCTGTTTTTT. Translating it yields CASSQDYRGDTGELFF.

This clone was seen at least ten times. V and J are TRBV6-2 or TRBV6-3 and TRBJ2-2; 7 positions match TRBD2. CDR3 length: 19 residues. V lost 1 base and J lost 1; bases outside the gene matches: 12. Germline CDR1 reads MNHEY; CDR2 reads SVGEGT. DNA for the CDR3: TGTGCCAGCAGTTACTATGCTGGGGACTACGCAAAGAACACCGGGGAGCTGTTTTTT. Its protein is CASSYYAGDYAKNTGELFF.

V is TRBV3-1 (or the pseudogene TRBV3-2) and J is TRBJ2-7; D unresolved. Between the trimmed V and J ends, which lost 0 bases and 2 bases, there was a span of 5 bases. Germline V gene sequence: CDR1 LGHDT, CDR2 YNNKEL (reference sequence). The CDR3 extends over 13 amino acids. The CDR3 DNA follows: TGTGCCAGCAGCCAAGATGGGCCCTACGAGCAGTACTTC. It specifies CASSQDGPYEQYF.

The gene calls are TRBV28 and TRBJ1-2, with D uncertain. In germline, CDR1 is MDHEN, CDR2 SYDVKM. The CDR3 extends over 15 amino acids. With 5 bases removed from V and 2 bases from J, the gap between germline ends came to 15 bases. The DNA of the CDR3 is TGTGCCAGCAGTCCCTCCCAGACACCAAACTATGGCTACACCTTC. It codes for CASSPSQTPNYGYTF.